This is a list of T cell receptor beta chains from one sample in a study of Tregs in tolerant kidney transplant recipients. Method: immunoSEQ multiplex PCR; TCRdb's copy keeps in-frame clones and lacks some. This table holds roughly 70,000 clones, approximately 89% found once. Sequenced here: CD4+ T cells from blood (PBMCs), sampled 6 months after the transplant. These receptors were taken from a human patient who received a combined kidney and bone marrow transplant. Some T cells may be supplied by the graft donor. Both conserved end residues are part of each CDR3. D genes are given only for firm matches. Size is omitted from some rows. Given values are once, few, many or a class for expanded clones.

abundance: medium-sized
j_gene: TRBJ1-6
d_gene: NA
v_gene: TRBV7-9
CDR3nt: TGTGCCAGCAGCTACGACAGTAATTCACCCCTCCACTTT
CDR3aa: CASSYDSNSPLHF

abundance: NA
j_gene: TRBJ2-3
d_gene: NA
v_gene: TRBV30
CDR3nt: TGTGCCTGGAGAGAGAAGCGCAACACAGATACGCAGTATTTT
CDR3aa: CAWREKRNTDTQYF

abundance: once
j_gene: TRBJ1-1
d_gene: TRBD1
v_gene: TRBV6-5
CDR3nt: TGTGCCAGCAGTTACTCGGGACAGGGGGGTATCACTGAAGCTTTCTTT
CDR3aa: CASSYSGQGGITEAFF

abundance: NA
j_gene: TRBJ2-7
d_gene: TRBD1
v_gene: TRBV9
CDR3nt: TGTGCCAGCAGCCTTAATACAGGGACAGCGTCCTACGAGCAGTACTTC
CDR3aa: CASSLNTGTASYEQYF

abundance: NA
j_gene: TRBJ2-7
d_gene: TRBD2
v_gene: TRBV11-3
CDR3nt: TGTGCCAGCAGCTTAGTGTCTAGCGGAAGCTCCTACGAGCAGTACTTC
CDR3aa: CASSLVSSGSSYEQYF

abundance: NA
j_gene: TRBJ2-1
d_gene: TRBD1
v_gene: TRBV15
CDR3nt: TGTGCCACCAGTCCCGACAGGGGCTACAATGAGCAGTTCTTC
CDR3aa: CATSPDRGYNEQFF

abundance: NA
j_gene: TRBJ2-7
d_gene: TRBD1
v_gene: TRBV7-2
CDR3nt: TGTGCCAGCAGCTTCGCGACAGGGGCCTACGAGCAGTACTTC
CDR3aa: CASSFATGAYEQYF

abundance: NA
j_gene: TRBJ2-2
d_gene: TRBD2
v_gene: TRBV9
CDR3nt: TGTGCCAGCAGCGTAGCCCGGACTAGCGGGGGGGGTCCGAACACCGGGGAGCTGTTTTTT
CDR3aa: CASSVARTSGGGPNTGELFF

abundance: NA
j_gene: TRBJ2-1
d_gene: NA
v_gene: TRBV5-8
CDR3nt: TGTGCCAGCAGCTTGTACGGAGGACTGAACAATGAGCAGTTCTTC
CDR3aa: CASSLYGGLNNEQFF

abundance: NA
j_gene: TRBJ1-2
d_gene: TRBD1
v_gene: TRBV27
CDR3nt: TGTGCCAGCAGTTCTAATACAGGGGGGCTCCTGGGCTACACCTTC
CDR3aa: CASSSNTGGLLGYTF

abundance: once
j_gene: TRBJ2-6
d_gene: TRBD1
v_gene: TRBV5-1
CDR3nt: TGCGCCAGCAGCTTACAGGGGGGTGAACCGGGGGCCAACGTCCTGACTTTC
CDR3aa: CASSLQGGEPGANVLTF

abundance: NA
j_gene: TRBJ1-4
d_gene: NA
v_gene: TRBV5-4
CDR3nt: TGTGCCAGCAGCTCGGGGGTACAGCGCTCGAATGAAAAACTGTTTTTT
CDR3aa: CASSSGVQRSNEKLFF

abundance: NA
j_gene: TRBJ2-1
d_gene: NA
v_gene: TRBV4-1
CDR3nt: TGCGCCAGCAGCCAAGATCGACAAGACAATGAGCAGTTCTTC
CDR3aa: CASSQDRQDNEQFF

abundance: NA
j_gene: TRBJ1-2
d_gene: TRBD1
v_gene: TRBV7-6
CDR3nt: TGTGCCAGCAGCCGGGAAACAGGGGGCGGTGTCGATGGCTACACCTTC
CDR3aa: CASSRETGGGVDGYTF

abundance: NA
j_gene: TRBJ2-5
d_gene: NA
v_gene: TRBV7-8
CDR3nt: TGTGCCAGCAGCTTAGGGGCCGTGGAGACCCAGTACTTC
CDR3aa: CASSLGAVETQYF

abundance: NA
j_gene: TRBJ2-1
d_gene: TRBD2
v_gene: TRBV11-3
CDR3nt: TGTGCCAGCAGCTTAGGGCTAGCGGGAAACGAGCAGTTCTTC
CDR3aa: CASSLGLAGNEQFF

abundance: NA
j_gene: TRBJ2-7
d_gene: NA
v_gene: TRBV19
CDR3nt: TGTGCCAGTAGTAGACACGGCTACGAGCAGTACTTC
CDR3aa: CASSRHGYEQYF

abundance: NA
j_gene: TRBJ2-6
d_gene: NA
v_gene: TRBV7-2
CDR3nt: TGTGCCAGCAGCCCGGGACTTGGGGCTGGGGCCAACGTCCTGACTTTC
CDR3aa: CASSPGLGAGANVLTF

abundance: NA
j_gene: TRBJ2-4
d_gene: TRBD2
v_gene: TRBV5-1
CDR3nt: TGCGCCAGCAGCTTGGACGGGACGGGGGGTAACATTCAGTACTTC
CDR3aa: CASSLDGTGGNIQYF

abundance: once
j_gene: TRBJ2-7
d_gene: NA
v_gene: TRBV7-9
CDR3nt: TGTGCCAGCAGCTTAGACTCGGCAGGGGTCACCTACGAGCAGTACTTC
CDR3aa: CASSLDSAGVTYEQYF

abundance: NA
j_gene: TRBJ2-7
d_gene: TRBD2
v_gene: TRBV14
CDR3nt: TGTGCCAGCAGCCAAGTAGCGGGGGGATCCTACGAGCAGTACTTC
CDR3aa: CASSQVAGGSYEQYF

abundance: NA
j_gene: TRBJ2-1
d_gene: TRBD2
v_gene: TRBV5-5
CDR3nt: TGTGCCAGCAGCTTCGGGACTAGCGGGAGGACCTACAATGAGCAGTTCTTC
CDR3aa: CASSFGTSGRTYNEQFF

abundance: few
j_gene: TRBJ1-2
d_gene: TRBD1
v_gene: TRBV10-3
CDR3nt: TGTGCCATCAGTGAGTCTACAGGGGGAAATTATGGCTACACCTTC
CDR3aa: CAISESTGGNYGYTF

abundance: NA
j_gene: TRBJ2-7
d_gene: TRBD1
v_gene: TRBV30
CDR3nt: TGTGCCTGGAGTCCCGGGACAGGGGCCTACGAGCAGTACTTC
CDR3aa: CAWSPGTGAYEQYF

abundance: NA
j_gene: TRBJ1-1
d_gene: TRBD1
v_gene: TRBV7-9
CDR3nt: TGTGCCAGCAGCTGGCCCTTGGGACAGGGGAAAACTGAAGCTTTCTTT
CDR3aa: CASSWPLGQGKTEAFF

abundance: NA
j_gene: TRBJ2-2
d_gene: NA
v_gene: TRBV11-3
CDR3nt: TGTGCCAGCAGCTTACAGACAGCAGCTACCGGGGAGCTGTTTTTT
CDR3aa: CASSLQTAATGELFF

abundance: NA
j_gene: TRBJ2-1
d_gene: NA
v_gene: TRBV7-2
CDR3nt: TGTGCCAGCAGCCTCATCGTTAGTCTTAGCTCCTACAATGAGCAGTTCTTC
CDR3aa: CASSLIVSLSSYNEQFF

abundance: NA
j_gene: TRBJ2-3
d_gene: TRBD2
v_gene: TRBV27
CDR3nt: TGTGCCAGCAGTTTGGGACTAGCGGTTAGCACAGATACGCAGTATTTT
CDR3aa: CASSLGLAVSTDTQYF

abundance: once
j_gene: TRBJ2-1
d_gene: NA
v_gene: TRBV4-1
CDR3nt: TGCGCCAGCAGCCAAACAGGAACCTACAATGAGCAGTTCTTC
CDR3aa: CASSQTGTYNEQFF

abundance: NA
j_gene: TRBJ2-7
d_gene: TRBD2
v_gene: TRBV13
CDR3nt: TGTGCCAGCAGCTTATCCCTCAGCGGGGGAGCCTACGAGCAGTACTTC
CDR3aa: CASSLSLSGGAYEQYF

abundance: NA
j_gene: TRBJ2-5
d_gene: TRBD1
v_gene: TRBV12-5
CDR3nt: TGTGCTAGTGGATTTGGACAGGGGCAAGAGACCCAGTACTTC
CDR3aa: CASGFGQGQETQYF

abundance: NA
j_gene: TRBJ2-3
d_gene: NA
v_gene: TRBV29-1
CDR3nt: TGCAGCGTCGTGCAGGGGCCCACAGATACGCAGTATTTT
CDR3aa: CSVVQGPTDTQYF

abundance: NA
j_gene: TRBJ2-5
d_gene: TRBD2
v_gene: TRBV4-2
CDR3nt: TGTGCCAGCAGCAGACTAGCGGGGGGGCAAGAGACCCAGTACTTC
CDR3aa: CASSRLAGGQETQYF